This TCR beta chain was obtained from a study of OX40 agonist ivuxolimab in advanced cancers. Method: immunoSEQ multiplex PCR; TCRdb's copy keeps in-frame clones and lacks some. Here the sample spans 85,000 to 100,000 clones, roughly 91% being singletons. Study-level findings and limits: Clonal expansion in partial responders at 0.1-3.0 mg/kg ranked among the lowest.

CDR1 GTSNPN and CDR2 SVGIG come from the germline V gene (reference sequence). There are 12 residues in the CDR3. As concerns this clone: No antigen is known for it. The junction shows a germline mismatch at one end, possibly a read error. This CDR3 is also generated by other DNA sequences in the sample.

The chain is built from TRBV30 and TRBJ2-1; the D gene could be TRBD1 or TRBD2 (5 bases each). The sequence was obtained from an adult with an advanced solid tumor such as melanoma, head and neck, liver or kidney cancer. This specimen consisted of CD4+ or CD8+ T cells sorted from blood, obtained in a trial of the OX40 agonist ivuxolimab. CDR3 protein: CAWSVRVGTKFF. CDR3 nucleotides: TGCGCCTGGAGTGTACGAGTCGGGACGAAGTTCTTC.